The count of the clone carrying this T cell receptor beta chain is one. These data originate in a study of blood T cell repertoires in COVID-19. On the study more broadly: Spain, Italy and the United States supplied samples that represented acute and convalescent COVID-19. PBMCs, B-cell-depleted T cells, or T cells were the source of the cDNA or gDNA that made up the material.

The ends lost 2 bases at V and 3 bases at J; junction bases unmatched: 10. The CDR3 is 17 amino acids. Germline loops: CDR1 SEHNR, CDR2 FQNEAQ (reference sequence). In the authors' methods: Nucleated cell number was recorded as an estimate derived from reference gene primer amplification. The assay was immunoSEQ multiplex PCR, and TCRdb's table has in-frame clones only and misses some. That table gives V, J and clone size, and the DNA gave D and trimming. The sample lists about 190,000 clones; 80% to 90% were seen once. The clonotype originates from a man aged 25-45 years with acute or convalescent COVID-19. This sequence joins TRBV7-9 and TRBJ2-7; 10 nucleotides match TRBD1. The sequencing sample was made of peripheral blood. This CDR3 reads CASSLIGTGEVDYEQYF. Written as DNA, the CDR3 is TGTGCCAGCAGCTTAATCGGGACAGGGGAGGTTGACTACGAGCAGTACTTC.